This T cell receptor (beta chain) was sequenced for a study of shared clonotypes between healthy human individuals. TCRdb's table, derived via immunoSEQ multiplex PCR, lists solely in-frame clones and lacks some. The data contain 500,000 or so clones, approximately 94% of them singletons. CD4+ cell separation produced CD45RA+ naive and CD45RA-negative memory subsets. Germline CDR1 is MDHEN and CDR2 is SYDVKM. The CDR3 length is 12 residues. V trimming: 10 bases; J trimming: 6 bases; junction bases outside the gene matches: 4. This chain joins TRBV28 and TRBJ1-5, with 9 bases matching TRBD1. Sequenced material: naive CD4+ T cells sorted from blood. Subset reported: CD45RA+ positively selected. The receptor was derived from a young woman in good health. The CDR3 reads CATRQGGQPQHF. CDR3 bases: TGTGCCACCAGACAGGGGGGTCAGCCCCAGCATTTT.